This entry describes one T cell receptor beta chain. The record originates from a study of blood T cells in healthy people across ages. V gave up 7 bases and J gave up 3 bases, with 10 bases separating them. The CDR3 sequence is 13 residues long. The V gene's germline CDR1 is MNHNS and CDR2 SASEGT. With a J-beta primer mix and a sample-barcoded 5' primer, a second PCR ran 7 to 11 cycles. TCRdb recomputed calls from the 5' RACE reads with MiXCR, one row per CDR3 protein. This sample has hundreds of thousands of distinct CDR3 sequences, with roughly 31% found just once. The sample taken for sequencing was blood. The receptor comes from an elderly woman in good health. This chain links TRBV6-1 with TRBJ1-5; D is uncertain. This CDR3 is CASMNYYNQPQHF. The CDR3 nucleotides are TGTGCCAGCATGAACTACTACAATCAGCCCCAGCATTTT.